The sequence of this T cell receptor (beta chain) was determined in a study of T cells after yellow fever vaccination. This clonotype has just a few counts. A single record per CDR3 protein comes from TCRdb applying MiXCR to the 5' RACE reads. In the table there are just over 250,000 distinct CDR3 sequences, roughly 5% of which are singletons. V lost 2 bases to trimming and J lost 6 bases, with 16 bases between them. The CDR3 spans 16 residues. The germline V gene has CDR1 MGHRA and CDR2 YSYEKL. The V call is TRBV4-1, the J call TRBJ2-2, with D perhaps TRBD1 or TRBD2 (5 bases each). This TCR was sampled from a man aged 18 to 35 who received the YFV17D yellow fever vaccine. The material sequenced was CD4+ T cells sorted from PBMCs, taken on the day of the yellow fever booster vaccination. This chain's CDR3 is CASSQNPMGVPGELFF. Here the CDR3 DNA reads TGCGCCAGCAGCCAAAATCCGATGGGGGTCCCCGGGGAGCTGTTTTTT.